Following are 29 T cell receptor beta chains from one sample sequenced in a study of shared T cell receptors in the human thymus. TCRdb keeps only in-frame clones here, not all; method: immunoSEQ multiplex PCR. The sample consists of 500,000 to 850,000 clones, around 87% of them appearing once. These data were also filed under a second study, of human thymus T cells.

The sequenced material came from thymocytes. Receptor source: a boy under two years old with a congenital heart defect.

This clone was found once. The V gene is TRBV5-6, the J gene TRBJ2-7; 7 bases map to TRBD1. Germline CDR1 and CDR2: SGHDT and YYEEEE. The junction had 16 bases not matched to a gene; V was cut back by 3 bases and J by 1 base. The CDR3 totals 18 residues. CDR3 DNA: TGTGCCAGCAGCTATAAGCCCGGGACAGTGGGCTTATCCTACGAGCAGTACTTC. Amino acid sequence: CASSYKPGTVGLSYEQYF.

The rearrangement links TRBV12-5 to TRBJ1-5; D is uncertain. The CDR3 contains 14 residues. Germline CDR1 is LGHNT and CDR2 is FRNRAP. V lost 2 bases, J lost 1 base, and 6 bases lay in between. CDR3 in DNA: TGTGCTAGTGGTTTGCCGGGGAGCAATCAGCCCCAGCATTTT. This encodes CASGLPGSNQPQHF.

The V call is TRBV30, the J call TRBJ2-6, with 7 bases identical to TRBD1. Germline CDR1 reads GTSNPN; CDR2 reads SVGIG (reference sequence). CDR3 length equals 16 residues. V was pared by 2 bases and J by 2 bases, with 6 bases of the junction left unmatched. The DNA for the CDR3 is TGTGCCTGGAGTCGACCCCAGGGGGCTGGGGCCAACGTCCTGACTTTC. Translated, it gives CAWSRPQGAGANVLTF.

The chain links TRBV10-3 to TRBJ1-1; the D is unclear. Between the trimmed V and J ends, which lost 2 bases and 1 base, there was a span of 11 bases. CDR3 length: 15 residues. CDR1 and CDR2 from the germline V gene are ENHRY and SYGVKD. The CDR3, as DNA: TGTGCCATCAGTGAGCCCGGGGTGGGGAACACTGAAGCTTTCTTT. Translation: CAISEPGVGNTEAFF.

The chain carries TRBV12-5 and TRBJ1-2; 9 positions agree with TRBD1. Germline-derived CDR1 and CDR2 are LGHNT and FRNRAP. Trimming took 1 base from V and 8 from J; bases not matched to a gene: 14. This CDR3 comprises 17 residues. The CDR3 loop is CASGLEPPGQGFRGYTF. The CDR3 DNA is TGTGCTAGTGGTTTGGAGCCCCCGGGACAGGGTTTTAGAGGCTACACCTTC.

The V call is TRBV27, the J call TRBJ1-5; no definite D call. Trimming stripped 4 bases from V and 2 bases from J, with 6 bases between. The CDR3 has 13 amino acids. From germline, CDR1 is MNHEY and CDR2 SMNVEV (reference sequence). The CDR3 loop reads CASSWQGNQPQHF. The CDR3 DNA sequence: TGTGCCAGCAGTTGGCAGGGCAATCAGCCCCAGCATTTT.

The genes are TRBV6-5 and TRBJ2-1; 9 bases agree with TRBD1. CDR3 length: 15 residues. The germline V gene has CDR1 MNHEY and CDR2 SVGAGI. The V and J ends lost 7 bases and 7 bases, in that order; junction bases with no gene match: 11. The CDR3 DNA reads as TGTGCCAGCACCCCGATGACAGGGGGAGAGAATGAGCAGTTCTTC. Translation gives CASTPMTGGENEQFF.

This clone was counted a single time. The chain joins TRBV15 to TRBJ1-5; 7 bases align to TRBD1. There are 15 residues in the CDR3. V dropped 3 bases and J dropped 2; count of bases not matched to a gene: 4. The germline gives CDR1 LNHNV, CDR2 YYDKDF (reference sequence). The CDR3 loop reads CATSSSDRGNQPQHF. CDR3 bases: TGTGCCACCAGCAGCTCCGACAGGGGCAATCAGCCCCAGCATTTT.

This sequence joins TRBV5-1 and TRBJ2-1; D not resolved. Trimming took 4 bases from V and 6 from J, leaving 5 bases between them. Germline V gene sequence: CDR1 SGHRS, CDR2 YFSETQ. This CDR3 spans 11 amino acids. The CDR3 DNA reads as TGCGCCAGCAGCGAGATCAATGAGCAGTTCTTC. Amino acids: CASSEINEQFF.

The V gene is TRBV28, the J gene TRBJ1-1; no firm D call. The V end was cut by 2 bases, the J end by 0 bases, with 4 bases between. Germline assignment: CDR1 MDHEN and CDR2 SYDVKM. The CDR3 covers 13 residues. The DNA of the CDR3 is TGTGCCAGCAGTTTAGGAGTGAACACTGAAGCTTTCTTT. This codes for CASSLGVNTEAFF.

This clone is a singleton in its sample. The rearrangement uses TRBV15 and TRBJ2-5, with 7 bases lining up with TRBD1. CDR3 length: 15 amino acids. The V segment lost 1 base and the J segment 3 bases; nucleotides outside the gene matches: 5. In germline, CDR1 is LNHNV, CDR2 YYDKDF (reference sequence). The CDR3 spells CATSRGDSAEETQYF. In DNA form, the CDR3 reads TGTGCCACCAGCAGAGGGGACAGTGCTGAAGAGACCCAGTACTTC.

Points on this clone: Other DNA sequences in this specimen translate into the identical CDR3. This rearrangement joins TRBV19 to TRBJ1-5; D unclear. Germline values: CDR1 LNHDA, CDR2 SQIVND (reference sequence). The germline V and J ends were trimmed by 5 bases and 2 bases, with 4 bases remaining between them. The CDR3 has 12 residues. CDR3 in DNA: TGTGCCAGTAGTTCAGGCAATCAGCCCCAGCATTTT. Protein product: CASSSGNQPQHF.

The V call is TRBV4-3, the J call TRBJ2-1; TRBD2 agrees at 11 bases. The ends lost 3 bases at V and 4 bases at J; junction bases unmatched: 8. The CDR3 runs 17 residues. Germline V lookup: CDR1 LGHNA, CDR2 YSLEER. CDR3 sequence reads: CASSQIRLAGFYNEQFF. The CDR3 DNA is TGCGCCAGCAGCCAGATTAGACTAGCGGGATTTTACAATGAGCAGTTCTTC.

In its sample, this clone was seen once. The gene calls are TRBV6-6 and TRBJ1-1; TRBD1 matches at 7 bases. The CDR3 has 16 residues. The trim removed 6 bases at V and 5 bases at J, leaving 15 bases unmatched. The germline CDR1 and CDR2 sequences are MNHNY and SVGAGI (reference sequence). The CDR3 is CASSPKDRARGTEAFF. CDR3 sequence (DNA): TGTGCCAGCAGCCCTAAAGACAGGGCCCGAGGGACTGAAGCTTTCTTT.

The chain joins TRBV4-1 to TRBJ1-2; TRBD1 agrees at 9 bases. The J segment lost 3 bases and the V segment lost 0 bases, leaving 2 bases of the junction unmatched. CDR1 MGHRA and CDR2 YSYEKL come from the germline V gene. The CDR3 sequence is 15 residues long. The CDR3 loop reads CASSQETGGDYGYTF. CDR3 coding DNA: TGCGCCAGCAGCCAAGAAACAGGGGGCGACTATGGCTACACCTTC.

The chain has TRBV18 and TRBJ2-1; 9 positions match TRBD2. Germline CDR1 reads KGHSH; CDR2 reads LQKENI. This CDR3 has 18 amino acids. J was trimmed by 5 bases and V by 1 base; bases with no gene match: 12. The CDR3 nucleotides are TGTGCCAGCTCACCACTTGGGGCCGGGACTAGCAGGAACAATGAGCAGTTCTTC. Residues: CASSPLGAGTSRNNEQFF. Using reference TRBV18 and TRBJ2-1 for the parts outside the CDR3, the full variable domain is NAGVMQNPRHLVRRRGQEARLRCSPMKGHSHVYWYRQLPEEGLKFMVYLQKENIIDESGMPKERFSAEFPKEGPSILRIQQVVRGDSAAYFCASSPLGAGTSRNNEQFFGPGTRLTVL.

A word on this clone: This sample also contains other DNA sequences that code for the same CDR3. The chain uses TRBV11-2 and TRBJ2-7; no firm D call. There are 13 residues in the CDR3. The ends were cut back, 5 bases at V and 0 bases at J, with 8 bases in the middle. CDR1 and CDR2 (germline): SGHAT, FQNNGV. In DNA form, the CDR3 reads TGTGCCAGCAGCCTCGGTAGCTCCTACGAGCAGTACTTC. This sequence encodes CASSLGSSYEQYF.

This clone has only one observation. The rearrangement links TRBV14 to TRBJ2-1, with TRBD1 matching 8 bases. The V gene's germline CDR1 is SGHDN and CDR2 FVKESK. The CDR3 extends over 15 amino acids. V lost 1 base, J lost 6 bases, and 5 bases stayed unmatched. The CDR3 is CASSQVFGQGNEQFF. The DNA of the CDR3 is TGTGCCAGCAGCCAAGTATTTGGACAGGGCAATGAGCAGTTCTTC.

The rearrangement joins TRBV11-2 to TRBJ2-7, with D hard to call. Germline values: CDR1 SGHAT, CDR2 FQNNGV. The CDR3 runs to 11 residues. Trimming removed 6 bases at V and 4 bases at J, with 7 bases between. CDR3 sequence: CASSSRYEQYF. The CDR3 DNA follows: TGTGCCAGCAGTTCTCGGTACGAGCAGTACTTC.

In this sample, this clone turned up a few times. The chain couples TRBV5-6 to TRBJ2-7, with 10 bases matching TRBD1. CDR3 size: 16 residues. Germline V gene data show CDR1 as SGHDT and CDR2 as YYEEEE. V was pared by 4 bases and J by 2 bases, with 9 bases of the junction left unmatched. The CDR3 sequence is CASSLPLGTGAYEQYF. In DNA form, the CDR3 reads TGTGCCAGCAGCCTCCCCTTAGGGACAGGGGCCTACGAGCAGTACTTC.

The rearrangement uses TRBV23-1 and TRBJ2-5; D is unclear. TRBV23-1 is an open reading frame, and its role is uncertain. This CDR3 contains 16 residues. V was cut by 2 bases and J by 5 bases, with 18 bases left in between. The CDR3 region has the DNA TGCGCCAGCAGTCAAGCGGCGTGCCCCGCGCGGGAGACCCAGTACTTC. Its protein product is CASSQAACPARETQYF.

This chain joins TRBV5-4 and TRBJ2-3; D is uncertain. Trimming took 2 bases from V and 1 from J, leaving 5 bases between them. The V gene's germline CDR1 is SGHNT and CDR2 YYREEE (reference sequence). The CDR3 totals 13 residues. Here the CDR3 reads CASSLQRTDTQYF. CDR3 bases: TGTGCCAGCAGCTTACAGCGCACAGATACGCAGTATTTT.

The genes are TRBV2 and TRBJ2-4, with D possibly matching TRBD2 (6 bases). CDR1 and CDR2 from the germline V gene are SNHLY and FYNNEI. This CDR3 is built from 13 residues. V gave up 7 bases and J gave up 7 bases, with 14 bases separating them. CDR3 coding DNA: TGTGCCAGCAACGAAGCTAGCGAGAACATTCAGTACTTC. Translated: CASNEASENIQYF.

The chain links TRBV28 to TRBJ1-1, with D maybe TRBD1 (5 bases). Germline CDR1 reads MDHEN; CDR2 reads SYDVKM. The CDR3 is made up of 14 amino acids. V lost 4 bases to trimming and J lost 1 base, with 10 bases between them. Here the CDR3 reads CASSSGDENTEAFF. The CDR3 DNA sequence: TGTGCCAGCAGTTCGGGGGACGAGAACACTGAAGCTTTCTTT.

Regarding this clone: Germline is not matched at one junction end, which may reflect a read error. The rearrangement uses TRBV4-3 and TRBJ2-1; D unresolved. The CDR3 runs to 14 residues. Germline V CDR1 and CDR2: LGHNA, YSLEER. The DNA for the CDR3 is TGCGCCAGCGGCCACGGGTTCGGCTACAATGAGCAGTTCTTC. Translating gives CASGHGFGYNEQFF.

V gene TRBV27 combines with J gene TRBJ2-3; 9 nucleotides align to TRBD1. The V gene end was trimmed by 5 bases and the J gene end by 5 bases; junction bases not matched to a gene: 14. The CDR3 loop spans 17 amino acids. Germline values: CDR1 MNHEY, CDR2 SMNVEV (reference sequence). In nucleotides, the CDR3 is TGTGCCAGCAGTACACGCGAACAGGGGGCAGTTGGAGATACGCAGTATTTT. It is translated as CASSTREQGAVGDTQYF.

This clone has a single count. The chain uses TRBV28 and TRBJ1-1; TRBD1 matches at 8 bases. The CDR3 extends over 16 amino acids. Per germline, CDR1 MDHEN and CDR2 SYDVKM. J gave up 3 bases and V 5 bases, and 11 bases lay outside the gene matches. CDR3 sequence (DNA): TGTGCCAGCAGTCCCCAGACAGGGGCCCCAGACACTGAAGCTTTCTTT. Translating it yields CASSPQTGAPDTEAFF.

The V gene is TRBV7-2, the J gene TRBJ2-3; D may be TRBD2 (6 bases). Deletions cut 5 bases from V and 0 bases from J, with 18 bases between. The germline V gene has CDR1 SGHTA and CDR2 FQGNSA. The length of the CDR3 is 17 residues. DNA for the CDR3: TGTGCCAGCAGCCCAAGAACTAGCTTCTCTAGCACAGATACGCAGTATTTT. It encodes CASSPRTSFSSTDTQYF.

The V call is TRBV28, the J call TRBJ2-5; weak D call: TRBD2 (8 bases). The CDR3 consists of 13 residues. Germline V gene lookup returns CDR1 MDHEN and CDR2 SYDVKM. Trimming took 10 bases from V and 5 from J, leaving 17 bases between them. Written as DNA, the CDR3 is TGTGCCACCTGGACTAGCAGGGGGGAGACCCAGTACTTC. The encoded protein is CATWTSRGETQYF.